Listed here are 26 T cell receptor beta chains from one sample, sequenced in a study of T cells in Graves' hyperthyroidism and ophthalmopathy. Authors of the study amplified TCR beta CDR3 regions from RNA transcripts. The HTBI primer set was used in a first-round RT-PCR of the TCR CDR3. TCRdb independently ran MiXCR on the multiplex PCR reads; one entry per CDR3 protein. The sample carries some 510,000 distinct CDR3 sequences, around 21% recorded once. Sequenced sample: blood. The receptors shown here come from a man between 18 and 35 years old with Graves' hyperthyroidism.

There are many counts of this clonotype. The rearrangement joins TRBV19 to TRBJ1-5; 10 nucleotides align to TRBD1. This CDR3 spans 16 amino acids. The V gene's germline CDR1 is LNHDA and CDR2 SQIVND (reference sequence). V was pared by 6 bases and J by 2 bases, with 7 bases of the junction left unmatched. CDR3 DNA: TGTGCCAGTAGCGACGCCGGGACAGGGGGCAATCAGCCCCAGCATTTT. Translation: CASSDAGTGGNQPQHF. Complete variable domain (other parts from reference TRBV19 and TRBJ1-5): DGGITQSPKYLFRKEGQNVTLSCEQNLNHDAMYWYRQDPGQGLRLIYYSQIVNDFQKGDIAEGYSVSREKKESFPLTVTSAQKNPTAFYLCASSDAGTGGNQPQHFGDGTRLSIL.

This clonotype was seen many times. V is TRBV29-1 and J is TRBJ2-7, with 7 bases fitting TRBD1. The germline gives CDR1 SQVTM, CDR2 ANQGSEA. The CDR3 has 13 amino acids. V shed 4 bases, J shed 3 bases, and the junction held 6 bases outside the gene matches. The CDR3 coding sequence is TGCAGCGTTGCGGGGCCAGGGGGCTACGAGCAGTACTTC. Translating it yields CSVAGPGGYEQYF.

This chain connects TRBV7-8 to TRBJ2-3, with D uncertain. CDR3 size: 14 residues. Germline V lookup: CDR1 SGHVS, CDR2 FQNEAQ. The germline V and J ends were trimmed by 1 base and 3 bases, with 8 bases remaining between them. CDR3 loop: CASSLEVGTDTQYF. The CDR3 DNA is TGTGCCAGCAGCTTAGAAGTCGGAACAGATACGCAGTATTTT.

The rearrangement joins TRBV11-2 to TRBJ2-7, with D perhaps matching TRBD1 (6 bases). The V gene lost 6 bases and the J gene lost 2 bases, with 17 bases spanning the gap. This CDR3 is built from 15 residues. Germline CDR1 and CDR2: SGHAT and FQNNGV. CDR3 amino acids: CASSDLAQGPYEQYF. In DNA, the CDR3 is TGTGCCAGCAGTGACCTGGCACAGGGACCCTACGAGCAGTACTTC.

The CDR3 bases are TGCAGTGCTAGGATAGATGGGGGTACCGGGGAGCTGTTTTTT. Protein: CSARIDGGTGELFF. The V call is TRBV20-1, the J call TRBJ2-2; D assignment may be TRBD1 or TRBD2 (5 bases each). The CDR3 runs 14 residues. V was cut by 3 bases and J by 5 bases, with 13 bases left in between. Germline CDR1 DFQATT, CDR2 SNEGSKA (reference sequence).

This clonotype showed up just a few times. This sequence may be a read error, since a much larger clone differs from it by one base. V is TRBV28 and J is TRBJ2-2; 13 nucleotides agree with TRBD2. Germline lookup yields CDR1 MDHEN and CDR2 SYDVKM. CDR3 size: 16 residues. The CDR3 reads CASSRGTSGNTGELLF. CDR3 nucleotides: TGTGCCAGCAGCCGGGGGACTAGCGGGAACACCGGGGAGCTGCTTTTT.

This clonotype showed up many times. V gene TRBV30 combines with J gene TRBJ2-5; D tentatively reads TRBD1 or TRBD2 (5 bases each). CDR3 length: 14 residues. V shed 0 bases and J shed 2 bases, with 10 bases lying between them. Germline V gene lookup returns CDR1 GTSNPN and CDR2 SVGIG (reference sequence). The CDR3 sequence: CAWSVGWGQETQYF. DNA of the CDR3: TGTGCCTGGAGTGTAGGCTGGGGGCAAGAGACCCAGTACTTC.

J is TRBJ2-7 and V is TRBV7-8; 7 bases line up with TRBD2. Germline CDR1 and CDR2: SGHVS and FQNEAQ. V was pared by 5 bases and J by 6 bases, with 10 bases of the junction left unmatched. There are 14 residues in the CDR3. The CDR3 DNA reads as TGTGCCAGCAGCGAGCGGGGCCAGTCTGGCGAGCAGTACTTC. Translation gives CASSERGQSGEQYF. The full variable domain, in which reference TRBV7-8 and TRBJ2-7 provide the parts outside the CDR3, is GAGVSQSPRYKVAKRGQDVALRCDPISGHVSLFWYQQALGQGPEFLTYFQNEAQLDKSGLPSDRFFAERPEGSVSTLKIQRTQQEDSAVYLCASSERGQSGEQYFGPGTRLTVT.

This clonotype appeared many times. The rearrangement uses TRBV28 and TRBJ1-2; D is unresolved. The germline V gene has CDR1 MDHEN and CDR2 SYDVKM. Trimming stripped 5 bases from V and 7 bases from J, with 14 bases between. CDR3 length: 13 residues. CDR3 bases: TGTGCCAGCAGTCCGCTGGGGATTGGTGGCTACACCTTC. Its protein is CASSPLGIGGYTF.

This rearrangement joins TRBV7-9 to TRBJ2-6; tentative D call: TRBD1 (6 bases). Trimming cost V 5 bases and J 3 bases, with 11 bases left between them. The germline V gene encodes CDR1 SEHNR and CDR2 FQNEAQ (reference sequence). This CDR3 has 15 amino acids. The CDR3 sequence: CASSGGVDGANVLTF. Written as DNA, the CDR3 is TGTGCCAGCAGCGGGGGCGTTGATGGGGCCAACGTCCTGACTTTC.

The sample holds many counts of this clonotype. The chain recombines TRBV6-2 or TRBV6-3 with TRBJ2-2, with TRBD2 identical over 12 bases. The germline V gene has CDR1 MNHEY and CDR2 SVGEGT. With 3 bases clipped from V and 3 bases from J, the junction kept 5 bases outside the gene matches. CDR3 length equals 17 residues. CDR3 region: CASSYLAGGPDTGELFF. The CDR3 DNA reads TGTGCCAGCAGTTATCTAGCGGGGGGGCCGGACACCGGGGAGCTGTTTTTT.

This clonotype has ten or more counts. In nucleotides, the CDR3 is TGTGCCAGCAGCCAAGACCGAGGGGGCCAAGCCGAGACCCAGTACTTC. Its protein product is CASSQDRGGQAETQYF. V and J are TRBV4-2 and TRBJ2-5, with 7 bases lining up with TRBD1. The CDR3 consists of 16 residues. Germline V lookup: CDR1 LGHNA, CDR2 YNFKEQ. Losses at the gene ends were 0 bases for V and 5 bases for J; bases not matched to a gene: 9.

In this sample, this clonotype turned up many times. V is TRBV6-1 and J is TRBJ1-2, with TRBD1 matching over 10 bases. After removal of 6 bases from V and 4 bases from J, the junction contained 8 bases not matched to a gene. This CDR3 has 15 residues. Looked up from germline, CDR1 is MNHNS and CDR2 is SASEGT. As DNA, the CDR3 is TGTGCCAGCAGGAGACAGGGGGCAAGTATCTATGGCTACACCTTC. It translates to CASRRQGASIYGYTF.

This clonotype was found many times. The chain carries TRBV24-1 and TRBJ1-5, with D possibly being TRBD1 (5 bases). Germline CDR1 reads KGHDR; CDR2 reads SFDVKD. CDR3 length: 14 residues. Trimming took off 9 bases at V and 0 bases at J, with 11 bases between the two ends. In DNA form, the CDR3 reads TGTGCCACCCACCCCGGGGGTAGCAATCAGCCCCAGCATTTT. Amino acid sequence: CATHPGGSNQPQHF.

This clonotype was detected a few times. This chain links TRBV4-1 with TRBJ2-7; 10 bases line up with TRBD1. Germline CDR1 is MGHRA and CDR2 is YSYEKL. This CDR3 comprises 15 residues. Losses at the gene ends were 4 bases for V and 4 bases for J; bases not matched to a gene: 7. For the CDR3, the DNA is TGCGCCAGCAGCCGAGGGACAGGGGAAAGTTACGAGCAGTACTTC. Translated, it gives CASSRGTGESYEQYF.

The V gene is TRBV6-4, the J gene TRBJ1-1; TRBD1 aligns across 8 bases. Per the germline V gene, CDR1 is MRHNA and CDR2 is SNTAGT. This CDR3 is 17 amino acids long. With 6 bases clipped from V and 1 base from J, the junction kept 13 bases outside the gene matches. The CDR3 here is CASRTGAVNYPNTEAFF. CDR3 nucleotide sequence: TGTGCCAGCAGGACAGGGGCCGTAAACTATCCGAACACTGAAGCTTTCTTT.

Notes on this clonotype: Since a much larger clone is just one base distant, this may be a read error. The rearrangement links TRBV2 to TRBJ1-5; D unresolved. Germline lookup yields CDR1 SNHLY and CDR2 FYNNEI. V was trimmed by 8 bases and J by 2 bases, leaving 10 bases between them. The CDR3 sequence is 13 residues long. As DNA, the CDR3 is TGTGCCAGCCGCGACATTGGCAATCAGCCCCAGCATTTT. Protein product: CASRDIGNQPQHF. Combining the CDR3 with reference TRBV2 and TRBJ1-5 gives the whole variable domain EPEVTQTPSHQVTQMGQEVILRCVPISNHLYFYWYRQILGQKVEFLVSFYNNEISEKSEIFDDQFSVERPDGSNFTLKIRSTKLEDSAMYFCASRDIGNQPQHFGDGTRLSIL.

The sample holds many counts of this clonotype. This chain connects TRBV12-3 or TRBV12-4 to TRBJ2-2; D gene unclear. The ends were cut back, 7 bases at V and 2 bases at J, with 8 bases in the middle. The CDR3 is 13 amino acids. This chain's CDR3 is CASTPINTGELFF. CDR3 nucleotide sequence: TGTGCCAGCACCCCCATTAACACCGGGGAGCTGTTTTTT.

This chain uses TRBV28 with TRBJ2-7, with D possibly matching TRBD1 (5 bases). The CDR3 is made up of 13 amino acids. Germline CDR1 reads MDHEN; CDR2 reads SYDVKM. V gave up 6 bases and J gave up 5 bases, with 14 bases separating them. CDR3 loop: CASRSTGNDEQYF. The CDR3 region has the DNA TGTGCCAGCAGATCCACAGGTAACGACGAGCAGTACTTC.

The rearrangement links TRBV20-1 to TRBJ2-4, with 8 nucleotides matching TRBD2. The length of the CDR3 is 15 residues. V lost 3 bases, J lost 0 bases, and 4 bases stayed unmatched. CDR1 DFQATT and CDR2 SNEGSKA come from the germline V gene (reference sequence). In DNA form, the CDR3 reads TGCAGTGCTAGTATAGCGGGGCTAGCCAAAAACATTCAGTACTTC. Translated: CSASIAGLAKNIQYF.

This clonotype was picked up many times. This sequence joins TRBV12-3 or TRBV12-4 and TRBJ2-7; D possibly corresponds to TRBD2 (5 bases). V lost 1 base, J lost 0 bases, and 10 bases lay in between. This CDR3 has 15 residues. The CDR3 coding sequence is TGTGCCAGCAGTTTAGAGGTAGGGAGCTCCTACGAGCAGTACTTC. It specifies CASSLEVGSSYEQYF.

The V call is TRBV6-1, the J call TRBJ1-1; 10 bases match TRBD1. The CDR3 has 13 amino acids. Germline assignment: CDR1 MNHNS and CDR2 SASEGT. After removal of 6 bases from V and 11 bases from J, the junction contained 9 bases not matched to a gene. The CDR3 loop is CASRGLGTGAAFF. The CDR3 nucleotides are TGTGCCAGCAGAGGACTAGGGACAGGGGCTGCTTTCTTT.

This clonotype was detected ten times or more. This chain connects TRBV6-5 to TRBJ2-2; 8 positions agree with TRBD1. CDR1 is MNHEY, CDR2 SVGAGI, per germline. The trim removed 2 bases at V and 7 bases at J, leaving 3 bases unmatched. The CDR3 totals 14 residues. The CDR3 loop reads CASSYQGASGELFF. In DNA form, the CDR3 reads TGTGCCAGCAGTTACCAGGGGGCTAGCGGGGAGCTGTTTTTT.

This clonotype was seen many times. The CDR3: CASSQRTSGVSYEQYF. CDR3 DNA sequence: TGTGCCAGCAGTCAACGGACTAGCGGGGTGAGCTACGAGCAGTACTTC. The V call is TRBV12-3 or TRBV12-4, the J call TRBJ2-7; 12 bases match TRBD2. Losses at the gene ends were 5 bases for V and 3 bases for J; bases not matched to a gene: 8. The CDR3 consists of 16 residues.

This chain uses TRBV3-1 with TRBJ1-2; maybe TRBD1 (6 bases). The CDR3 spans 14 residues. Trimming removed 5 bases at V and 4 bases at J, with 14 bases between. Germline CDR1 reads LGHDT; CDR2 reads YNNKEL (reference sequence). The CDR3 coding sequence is TGTGCCAGCAGCGAAACGACAGGTTCCTATGGCTACACCTTC. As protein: CASSETTGSYGYTF.

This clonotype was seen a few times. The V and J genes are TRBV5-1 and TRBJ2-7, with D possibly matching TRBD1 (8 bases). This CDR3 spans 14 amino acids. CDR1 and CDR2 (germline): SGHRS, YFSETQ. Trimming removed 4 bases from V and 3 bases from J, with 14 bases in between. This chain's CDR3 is CASSSGTGHYEQYF. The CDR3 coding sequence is TGCGCCAGCAGCAGCGGGACAGGTCACTACGAGCAGTACTTC.